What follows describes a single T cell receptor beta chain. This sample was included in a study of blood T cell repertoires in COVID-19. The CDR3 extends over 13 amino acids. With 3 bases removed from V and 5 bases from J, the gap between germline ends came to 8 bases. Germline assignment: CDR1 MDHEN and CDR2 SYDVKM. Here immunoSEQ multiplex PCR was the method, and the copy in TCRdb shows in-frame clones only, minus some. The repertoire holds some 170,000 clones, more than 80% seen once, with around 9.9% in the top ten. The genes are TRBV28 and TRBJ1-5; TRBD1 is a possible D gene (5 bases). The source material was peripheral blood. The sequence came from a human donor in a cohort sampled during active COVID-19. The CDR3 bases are TGTGCCAGCAGTTTCAGGGTCGATCAGCCCCAGCATTTT. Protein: CASSFRVDQPQHF.